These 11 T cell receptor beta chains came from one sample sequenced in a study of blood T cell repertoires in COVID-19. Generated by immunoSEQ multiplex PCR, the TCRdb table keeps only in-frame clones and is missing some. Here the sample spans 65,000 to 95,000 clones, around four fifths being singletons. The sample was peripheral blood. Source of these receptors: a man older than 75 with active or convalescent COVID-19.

This CDR3 is CASGLENNEQFF. The CDR3 DNA reads as TGCGCCAGTGGACTAGAAAACAATGAGCAGTTCTTC. The chain has TRBV5-1 and TRBJ2-1; 7 nucleotides match TRBD2. V lost 8 bases, J lost 5 bases, and 4 bases stayed unmatched. This CDR3 is built from 12 residues. CDR1 is SGHRS and CDR2 is YFSETQ in the germline V gene.

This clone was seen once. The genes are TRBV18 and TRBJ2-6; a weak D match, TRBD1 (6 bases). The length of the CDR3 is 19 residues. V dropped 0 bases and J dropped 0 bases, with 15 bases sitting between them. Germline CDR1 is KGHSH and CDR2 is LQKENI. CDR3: CASSPPVGRGRSGANVLTF. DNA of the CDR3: TGTGCCAGCTCACCACCGGTAGGCAGGGGACGCTCTGGGGCCAACGTCCTGACTTTC.

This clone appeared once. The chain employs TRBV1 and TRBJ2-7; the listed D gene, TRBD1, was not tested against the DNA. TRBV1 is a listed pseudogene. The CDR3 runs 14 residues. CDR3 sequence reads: CTSPRTGRRNEQYV. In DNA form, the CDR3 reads TGCACCAGCCCTCGGACAGGGCGGAGGAACGAGCAGTACGTC.

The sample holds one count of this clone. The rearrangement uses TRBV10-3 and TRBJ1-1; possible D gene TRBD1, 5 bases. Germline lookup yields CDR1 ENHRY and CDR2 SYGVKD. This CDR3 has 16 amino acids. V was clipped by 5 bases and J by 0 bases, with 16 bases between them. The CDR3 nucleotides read TGTGCCATCAGTCAGCTCCCGGGACTGATGAACACTGAAGCTTTCTTT. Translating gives CAISQLPGLMNTEAFF.

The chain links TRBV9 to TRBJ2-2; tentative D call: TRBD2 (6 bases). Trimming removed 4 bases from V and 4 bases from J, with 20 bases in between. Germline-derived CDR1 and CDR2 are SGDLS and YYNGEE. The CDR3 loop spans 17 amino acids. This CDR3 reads CASSHPPPGVGTGELFF. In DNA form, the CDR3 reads TGTGCCAGCAGCCATCCGCCTCCGGGAGTTGGCACCGGGGAGCTGTTTTTT.

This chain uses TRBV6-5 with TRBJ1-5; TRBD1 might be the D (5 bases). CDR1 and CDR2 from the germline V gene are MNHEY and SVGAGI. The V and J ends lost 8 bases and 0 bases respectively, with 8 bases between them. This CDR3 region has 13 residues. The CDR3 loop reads CASWGDSNQPQHF. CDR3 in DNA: TGTGCCAGCTGGGGGGATAGCAATCAGCCCCAGCATTTT.

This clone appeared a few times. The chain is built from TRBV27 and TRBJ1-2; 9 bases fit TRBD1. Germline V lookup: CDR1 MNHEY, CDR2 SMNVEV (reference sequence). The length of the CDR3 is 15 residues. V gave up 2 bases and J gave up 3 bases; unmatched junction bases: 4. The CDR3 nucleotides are TGTGCCAGCAGTTTAAACCGGGACAGGGACTATGGCTACACCTTC. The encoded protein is CASSLNRDRDYGYTF.

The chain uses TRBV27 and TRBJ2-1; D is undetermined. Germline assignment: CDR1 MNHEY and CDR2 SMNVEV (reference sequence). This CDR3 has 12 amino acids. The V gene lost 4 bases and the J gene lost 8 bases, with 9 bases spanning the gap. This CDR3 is CASSSPGDEQFF. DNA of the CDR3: TGTGCCAGCAGTTCACCAGGTGATGAGCAGTTCTTC.

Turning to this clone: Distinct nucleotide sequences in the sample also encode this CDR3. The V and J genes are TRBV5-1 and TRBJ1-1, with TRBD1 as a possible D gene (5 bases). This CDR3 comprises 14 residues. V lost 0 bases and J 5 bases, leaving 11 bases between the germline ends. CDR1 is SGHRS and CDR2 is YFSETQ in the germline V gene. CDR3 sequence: CASSLDAGNTEAFF. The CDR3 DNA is TGCGCCAGCAGCTTGGATGCAGGGAATACTGAAGCTTTCTTT.

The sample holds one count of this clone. The CDR3 sequence: CASSYSLEAFF. The CDR3 coding sequence is TGTGCCAGCAGTTACTCCCTTGAAGCTTTCTTT. The chain carries TRBV6-6 and TRBJ1-1; D not resolved. Germline lookup yields CDR1 MNHNY and CDR2 SVGAGI (reference sequence). This CDR3 spans 11 amino acids. V lost 0 bases to trimming and J lost 7 bases, with 3 bases between them.

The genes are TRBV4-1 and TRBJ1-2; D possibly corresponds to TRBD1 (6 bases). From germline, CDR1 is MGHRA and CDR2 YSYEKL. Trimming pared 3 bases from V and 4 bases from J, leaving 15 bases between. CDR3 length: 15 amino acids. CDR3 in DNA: TGCGCCAGCAGCCACCGGGACATCGAACCCTATGGCTACACCTTC. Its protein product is CASSHRDIEPYGYTF.